What follows are 10 T cell receptor beta chains derived from one specimen sequenced in a study of blood T cell repertoires in COVID-19. TCRdb's copy holds only in-frame clones and misses some; the assay was immunoSEQ multiplex PCR. In the table there are about 67,000 clones, 86% of which are singletons. The sequenced sample consisted of peripheral blood. The receptor source for this set is a man between 45 and 60 years old with active COVID-19.

The V and J genes are TRBV5-1 and TRBJ1-2, with 7 bases fitting TRBD1. Per germline, CDR1 SGHRS and CDR2 YFSETQ. V trimming: 4 bases; J trimming: 6 bases; junction bases outside the gene matches: 9. The CDR3 loop spans 14 amino acids. The CDR3 loop reads CASSPGQAGHGYTF. CDR3 in DNA: TGCGCCAGCAGCCCTGGACAGGCAGGGCATGGCTACACCTTC.

The chain couples TRBV28 to TRBJ1-2, with 7 bases fitting TRBD1. Germline V gene sequence: CDR1 MDHEN, CDR2 SYDVKM. The trim removed 6 bases at V and 3 bases at J, leaving 10 bases unmatched. The CDR3 is 15 amino acids. This CDR3 is CASREGGARDYGYTF. CDR3 sequence (DNA): TGTGCCAGCAGAGAAGGGGGCGCGAGGGACTATGGCTACACCTTC.

In this sample, this clone turned up once. The chain links TRBV27 to TRBJ1-6, with TRBD1 identical over 7 bases. The CDR3 contains 16 residues. V lost 4 bases to trimming and J lost 7 bases; unmatched junction nucleotides: 10. From germline, CDR1 is MNHEY and CDR2 SMNVEV (reference sequence). DNA for the CDR3: TGTGCCAGCAGTTGGGGGGCAGACAGGGCCAATTCACCCCTCCACTTT. As protein: CASSWGADRANSPLHF.

V and J are TRBV11-2 and TRBJ2-7; the match to TRBD2 covers 7 bases. The V and J ends lost 1 base and 1 base, in that order; junction bases with no gene match: 4. This CDR3 is built from 15 residues. Germline assignment: CDR1 SGHAT and CDR2 FQNNGV. CDR3 region: CASSLGPSGSYEQYF. Written as DNA, the CDR3 is TGTGCCAGCAGCTTAGGACCTAGCGGATCCTACGAGCAGTACTTC.

The genes are TRBV20-1 and TRBJ1-3, with D unclear. The V end was cut by 6 bases, the J end by 6 bases, with 9 bases between. The CDR3 totals 11 residues. Germline V gives CDR1 DFQATT, CDR2 SNEGSKA (reference sequence). This CDR3 reads CSAVSLNTIYF. Written as DNA, the CDR3 is TGCAGTGCCGTGTCCTTAAACACCATATATTTT.

J is TRBJ1-5 and V is TRBV5-4, with TRBD1 matching over 9 bases. This CDR3 has 13 residues. After removal of 3 bases from V and 6 bases from J, the junction contained 1 base not matched to a gene. Germline CDR1 is SGHNT and CDR2 is YYREEE (reference sequence). The chain's CDR3 is CASSSGQGQPQHF. In DNA, the CDR3 is TGTGCCAGCAGCTCGGGACAGGGTCAGCCCCAGCATTTT. Supplemented by reference TRBV5-4 and TRBJ1-5, the full variable domain reads ETGVTQSPTHLIKTRGQQVTLRCSSQSGHNTVSWYQQALGQGPQFIFQYYREEENGRGNFPPRFSGLQFPNYSSELNVNALELDDSALYLCASSSGQGQPQHFGDGTRLSIL.

The chain uses TRBV29-1 and TRBJ1-2; TRBD1 aligns across 10 bases. CDR1 and CDR2 from the germline V gene are SQVTM and ANQGSEA. The V gene end was trimmed by 3 bases and the J gene end by 2 bases; junction bases not matched to a gene: 3. The CDR3 is 14 residues long. In nucleotides, the CDR3 is TGCAGCGTTGACCTGGGACAGGGGAACTATGGCTACACCTTC. Translated, it gives CSVDLGQGNYGYTF.

A few counts support this clone. This chain connects TRBV23-1 to TRBJ2-7; possibly TRBD2 for D (6 bases). TRBV23-1 is flagged as an ORF with uncertain function. The ends were cut back, 2 bases at V and 0 bases at J, with 17 bases in the middle. This CDR3 contains 17 residues. Here the CDR3 reads CASSQNPSGSSSYEQYF. In nucleotides, the CDR3 is TGCGCCAGCAGTCAAAATCCTTCCGGGAGCTCCTCCTACGAGCAGTACTTC.

The rearrangement joins TRBV7-2 to TRBJ2-7; 9 positions match TRBD2. The CDR3 is 17 residues long. Losses at the gene ends were 5 bases for V and 3 bases for J; bases not matched to a gene: 14. Germline assignment: CDR1 SGHTA and CDR2 FQGNSA. The DNA for the CDR3 is TGTGCCAGCAGCAAAGCGACGACGCGGGGGGGCCTCTACGAGCAGTACTTC. Its translation: CASSKATTRGGLYEQYF.

The chain uses TRBV7-9 and TRBJ2-2; possibly TRBD2 for D (5 bases). CDR3 length: 15 amino acids. Germline V gene lookup returns CDR1 SEHNR and CDR2 FQNEAQ (reference sequence). Trimming stripped 3 bases from V and 2 bases from J, with 10 bases between. The CDR3 is CASSLAGGNTGELFF. As DNA, the CDR3 is TGTGCCAGCAGCTTGGCGGGTGGTAACACCGGGGAGCTGTTTTTT.